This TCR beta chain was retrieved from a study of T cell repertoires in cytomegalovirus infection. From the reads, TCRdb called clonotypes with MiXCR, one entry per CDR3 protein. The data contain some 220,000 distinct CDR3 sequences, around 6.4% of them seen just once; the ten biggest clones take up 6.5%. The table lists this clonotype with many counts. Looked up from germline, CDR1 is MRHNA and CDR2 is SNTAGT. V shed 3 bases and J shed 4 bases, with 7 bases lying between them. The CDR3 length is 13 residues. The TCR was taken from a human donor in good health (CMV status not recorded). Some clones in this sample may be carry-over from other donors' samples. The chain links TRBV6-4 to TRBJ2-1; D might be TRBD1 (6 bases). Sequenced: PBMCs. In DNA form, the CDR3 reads TGTGCCAGCAGTGAACAGGGTTACAATGAGCAGTTCTTC. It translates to CASSEQGYNEQFF.